The 18 T cell receptor beta chains given below trace back to one sample, sequenced in a study of identifying expanded T cells in peripheral blood. Generated by immunoSEQ multiplex PCR, the TCRdb table keeps only in-frame clones and is missing some. The data contain 100,000 or so clones, 70% to 90% of them singletons. The sequenced sample was blood. The source of these receptors is a person aged 18 to 70 in good health.

The chain combines TRBV5-5 with TRBJ2-1; the D gene is possibly TRBD1 (6 bases). CDR1 and CDR2 from the germline V gene are SGHKS and YYEKEE (reference sequence). The CDR3 totals 14 residues. With 0 bases removed from V and 5 bases from J, the gap between germline ends came to 9 bases. DNA for the CDR3: TGTGCCAGCAGCTTGGGCACAGGGAACAATGAGCAGTTCTTC. Its protein product is CASSLGTGNNEQFF.

V usage is TRBV5-5 and J usage is TRBJ2-1; D gene uncertain. Trimming took 1 base from V and 0 from J, leaving 5 bases between them. Germline V lookup: CDR1 SGHKS, CDR2 YYEKEE (reference sequence). This CDR3 comprises 14 residues. The CDR3 DNA is TGTGCCAGCAGCTTGCAGAGCTCCTACAATGAGCAGTTCTTC. Amino acids: CASSLQSSYNEQFF.

The chain carries TRBV5-4 and TRBJ1-4; weak D call: TRBD1 (6 bases). Germline V gene lookup returns CDR1 SGHNT and CDR2 YYREEE (reference sequence). The CDR3 consists of 16 residues. The V gene lost 3 bases and the J gene lost 12 bases, with 24 bases spanning the gap. CDR3: CASSSEAGAGLMELFF. CDR3 DNA sequence: TGTGCCAGCAGCTCAGAGGCAGGGGCCGGTCTTATGGAACTGTTTTTT. Full variable domain (rest looked up from reference TRBV5-4 and TRBJ1-4): ETGVTQSPTHLIKTRGQQVTLRCSSQSGHNTVSWYQQALGQGPQFIFQYYREEENGRGNFPPRFSGLQFPNYSSELNVNALELDDSALYLCASSSEAGAGLMELFFGSGTQLSVL.

The chain combines TRBV11-2 with TRBJ2-2; 8 bases fit TRBD1. The germline V gene encodes CDR1 SGHAT and CDR2 FQNNGV. This CDR3 comprises 15 residues. J lost 4 bases, V lost 6 bases, and 7 bases had no gene match. This CDR3 reads CASRPQGALTGELFF. The CDR3 coding sequence is TGTGCCAGCAGACCGCAGGGGGCGCTCACCGGGGAGCTGTTTTTT. The variable domain in full, completed from reference TRBV11-2 and TRBJ2-2, reads EAGVAQSPRYKIIEKRQSVAFWCNPISGHATLYWYQQILGQGPKLLIQFQNNGVVDDSQLPKDRFSAERLKGVDSTLKIQPAKLEDSAVYLCASRPQGALTGELFFGEGSRLTVL.

This chain uses TRBV29-1 with TRBJ2-7; TRBD2 might be the D (6 bases). In germline, CDR1 is SQVTM, CDR2 ANQGSEA. Trimming took off 3 bases at V and 3 bases at J, with 9 bases between the two ends. This CDR3 comprises 12 residues. The CDR3 here is CSVDAGSYEQYF. Written as DNA, the CDR3 is TGCAGCGTTGATGCGGGGAGCTACGAGCAGTACTTC.

A single count supports this clone. V gene TRBV4-1 combines with J gene TRBJ2-1, with D perhaps TRBD2 (6 bases). V was trimmed by 4 bases and J by 6 bases, leaving 10 bases between them. The CDR3 covers 13 residues. Germline CDR1 and CDR2: MGHRA and YSYEKL. In DNA form, the CDR3 reads TGCGCCAGCAGCCTAGCCGGGGGCAATGAGCAGTTCTTC. The encoded protein is CASSLAGGNEQFF.

The J gene is TRBJ1-4, the V gene TRBV4-3; tentatively, D is TRBD1 (5 bases). V was trimmed by 4 bases and J by 5 bases, leaving 20 bases between them. Per the germline V gene, CDR1 is LGHNA and CDR2 is YSLEER. The CDR3 totals 17 residues. The CDR3 here is CASSRTSSRALNEKLFF. The CDR3 region has the DNA TGCGCCAGCAGCCGGACAAGTTCTAGGGCACTCAATGAAAAACTGTTTTTT.

The CDR3 sequence: CASSEPTAGNTEAFF. DNA of the CDR3: TGTGCCAGTAGTGAACCCACTGCAGGGAACACTGAAGCTTTCTTT. This chain joins TRBV19 and TRBJ1-1; D unclear. Germline CDR1 reads LNHDA; CDR2 reads SQIVND (reference sequence). CDR3 length: 15 amino acids. With 5 bases removed from V and 1 base from J, the gap between germline ends came to 14 bases.

V and J are TRBV18 and TRBJ2-7; TRBD1 matches 7 bases. Germline CDR1 is KGHSH and CDR2 is LQKENI. The CDR3 length is 14 residues. Trimming removed 3 bases from V and 13 bases from J; junction bases left unmatched: 15. CDR3 amino acids: CASSPEPGQFRPYF. In DNA, the CDR3 is TGTGCCAGCTCACCCGAACCGGGACAGTTTCGACCTTACTTC.

J is TRBJ1-2 and V is TRBV19; 7 nucleotides match TRBD1. The CDR3 length is 14 residues. V lost 5 bases to trimming and J lost 4 bases; unmatched junction nucleotides: 7. Germline loops: CDR1 LNHDA, CDR2 SQIVND (reference sequence). Here the CDR3 reads CASSVPGQSYGYTF. CDR3 nucleotides: TGTGCCAGTAGTGTACCGGGACAGAGCTATGGCTACACCTTC.

This chain uses TRBV29-1 with TRBJ2-7; the D is unclear. The germline V gene encodes CDR1 SQVTM and CDR2 ANQGSEA. Between the trimmed V and J ends, which lost 0 bases and 2 bases, there was a span of 11 bases. This CDR3 spans 14 amino acids. CDR3 sequence: CSVEELVSPYEQYF. Here the CDR3 DNA reads TGCAGCGTTGAAGAATTGGTCAGCCCCTACGAGCAGTACTTC.

This clone appeared a few times. The J gene is TRBJ2-7, the V gene TRBV29-1; 8 bases are shared with TRBD2. This CDR3 is built from 12 residues. Germline trimming cut 4 bases from V and 6 bases from J; bases unmatched to any gene: 5. Per the germline V gene, CDR1 is SQVTM and CDR2 is ANQGSEA. Here the CDR3 reads CSVGGLVAEQYF. The CDR3 DNA sequence: TGCAGCGTTGGGGGACTAGTCGCCGAGCAGTACTTC.

The chain has TRBV29-1 and TRBJ2-7; 8 positions match TRBD2. The germline V gene has CDR1 SQVTM and CDR2 ANQGSEA. The CDR3 spans 14 residues. V lost 2 bases to trimming and J lost 0 bases; unmatched junction nucleotides: 3. CDR3 sequence reads: CSVEFGGVSYEQYF. The CDR3 coding sequence is TGCAGCGTTGAATTCGGGGGGGTCTCCTACGAGCAGTACTTC.

DNA for the CDR3: TGTGCCAGCTCATTAGACACTGAAGCTTTCTTT. This translates into CASSLDTEAFF. This chain joins TRBV18 and TRBJ1-1, with D unresolved. Trimming cost V 5 bases and J 3 bases, with 4 bases left between them. CDR3 length: 11 residues. CDR1 is KGHSH and CDR2 is LQKENI in the germline V gene.

V is TRBV7-2 and J is TRBJ2-5; a weak D match, TRBD1 (6 bases). V lost 2 bases and J 1 base, leaving 14 bases between the germline ends. The CDR3 consists of 16 residues. Looked up from germline, CDR1 is SGHTA and CDR2 is FQGNSA. The CDR3 reads CASSLLGARGQETQYF. The CDR3 DNA follows: TGTGCCAGCAGCTTACTGGGGGCGCGTGGCCAAGAGACCCAGTACTTC.

This clone was picked up one time. This rearrangement joins TRBV6-6 to TRBJ2-7, with D perhaps matching TRBD1 (5 bases). The germline CDR1 and CDR2 sequences are MNHNY and SVGAGI (reference sequence). The CDR3 totals 14 residues. V shed 7 bases and J shed 5 bases, with 18 bases lying between them. The CDR3 protein is CASIKNRLEDEQYF. DNA of the CDR3: TGTGCCAGCATCAAAAACAGGTTAGAGGACGAGCAGTACTTC.

The V and J genes are TRBV30 and TRBJ1-1, with D unclear. Per germline, CDR1 GTSNPN and CDR2 SVGIG (reference sequence). Trimming pared 8 bases from V and 4 bases from J, leaving 11 bases between. The CDR3 contains 11 residues. The CDR3: CASERVTEAFF. DNA of the CDR3: TGTGCCAGTGAGAGGGTCACTGAAGCTTTCTTT. Combining the CDR3 with reference TRBV30 and TRBJ1-1 gives the whole variable domain SQTIHQWPATLVQPVGSPLSLECTVEGTSNPNLYWYRQAAGRGLQLLFYSVGIGQISSEVPQNLSASRPQDRQFILSSKKLLLSDSGFYLCASERVTEAFFGQGTRLTVV.

The chain employs TRBV7-9 and TRBJ2-2; 10 nucleotides line up with TRBD2. The CDR3 contains 16 residues. J gave up 5 bases and V 0 bases, and 3 bases lay outside the gene matches. CDR1 and CDR2 from the germline V gene are SEHNR and FQNEAQ (reference sequence). Here the CDR3 reads CASSLAAGGPTGELFF. CDR3 bases: TGTGCCAGCAGCTTAGCAGCGGGAGGGCCGACCGGGGAGCTGTTTTTT. The full variable domain, its missing parts supplied by reference TRBV7-9 and TRBJ2-2, is DTGVSQNPRHKITKRGQNVTFRCDPISEHNRLYWYRQTLGQGPEFLTYFQNEAQLEKSRLLSDRFSAERPKGSFSTLEIQRTEQGDSAMYLCASSLAAGGPTGELFFGEGSRLTVL.